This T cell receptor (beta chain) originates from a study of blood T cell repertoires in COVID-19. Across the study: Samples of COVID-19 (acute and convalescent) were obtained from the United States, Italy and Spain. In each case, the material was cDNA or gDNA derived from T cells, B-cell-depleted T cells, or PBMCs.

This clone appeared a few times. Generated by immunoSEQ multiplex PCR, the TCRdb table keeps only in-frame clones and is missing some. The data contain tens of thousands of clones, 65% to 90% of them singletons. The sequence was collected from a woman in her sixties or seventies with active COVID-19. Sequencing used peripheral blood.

The CDR3 DNA follows: TGTGCCAGCAAAGGTCGGGGGGGCCCTGGGGCCAACGTCCTGACTTTC. Protein sequence: CASKGRGGPGANVLTF. The genes are TRBV30 and TRBJ2-6; 8 bases map to TRBD2. The germline gives CDR1 GTSNPN, CDR2 SVGIG (reference sequence). V lost 8 bases and J lost 2; bases outside the gene matches: 11. This CDR3 is built from 16 residues.